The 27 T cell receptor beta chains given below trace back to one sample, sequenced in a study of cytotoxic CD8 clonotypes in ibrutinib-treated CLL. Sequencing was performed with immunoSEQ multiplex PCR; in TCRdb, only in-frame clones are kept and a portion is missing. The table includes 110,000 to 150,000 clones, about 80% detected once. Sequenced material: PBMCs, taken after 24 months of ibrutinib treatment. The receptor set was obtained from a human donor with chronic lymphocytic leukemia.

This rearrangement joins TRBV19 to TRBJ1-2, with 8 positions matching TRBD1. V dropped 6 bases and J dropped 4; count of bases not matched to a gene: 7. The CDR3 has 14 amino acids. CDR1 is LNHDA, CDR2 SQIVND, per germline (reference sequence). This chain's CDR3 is CASSPTGETYGYTF. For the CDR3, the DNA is TGTGCCAGTAGCCCGACAGGGGAGACCTATGGCTACACCTTC.

The DNA of the CDR3 is TGTGCCAGCAGCCCTCGGTCCTCCTACGAGCAGTACTTC. The encoded protein is CASSPRSSYEQYF. The J gene is TRBJ2-7, the V gene TRBV5-4, with unresolved D. The V and J ends lost 4 bases and 0 bases respectively, with 8 bases between them. CDR3 size: 13 residues. Germline V gene lookup returns CDR1 SGHNT and CDR2 YYREEE (reference sequence).

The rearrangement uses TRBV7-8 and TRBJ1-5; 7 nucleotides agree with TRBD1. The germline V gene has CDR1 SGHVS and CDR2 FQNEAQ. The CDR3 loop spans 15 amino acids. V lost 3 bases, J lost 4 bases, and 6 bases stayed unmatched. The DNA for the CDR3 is TGTGCCAGCAGCTTCCTGACAGGGATGAATCAGCCCCAGCATTTT. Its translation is CASSFLTGMNQPQHF. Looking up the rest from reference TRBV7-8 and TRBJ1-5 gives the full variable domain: GAGVSQSPRYKVAKRGQDVALRCDPISGHVSLFWYQQALGQGPEFLTYFQNEAQLDKSGLPSDRFFAERPEGSVSTLKIQRTQQEDSAVYLCASSFLTGMNQPQHFGDGTRLSIL.

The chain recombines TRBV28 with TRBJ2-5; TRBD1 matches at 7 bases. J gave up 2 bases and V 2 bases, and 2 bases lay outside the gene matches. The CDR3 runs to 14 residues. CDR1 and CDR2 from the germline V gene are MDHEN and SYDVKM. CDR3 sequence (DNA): TGTGCCAGCAGTTTAATGGGACAGCAAGAGACCCAGTACTTC. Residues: CASSLMGQQETQYF. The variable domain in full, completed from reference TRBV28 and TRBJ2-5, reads DVKVTQSSRYLVKRTGEKVFLECVQDMDHENMFWYRQDPGLGLRLIYFSYDVKMKEKGDIPEGYSVSREKKERFSLILESASTNQTSMYLCASSLMGQQETQYFGPGTRLLVL.

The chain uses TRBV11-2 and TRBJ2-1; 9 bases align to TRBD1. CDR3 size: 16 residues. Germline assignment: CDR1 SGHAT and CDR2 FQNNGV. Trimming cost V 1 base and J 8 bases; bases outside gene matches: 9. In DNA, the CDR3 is TGTGCCAGCAGCTTAGCCGGGACAGGGTTTGTGGATGAGCAGTTCTTC. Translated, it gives CASSLAGTGFVDEQFF.

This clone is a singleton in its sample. The CDR3: CASSLGSNEQFF. The CDR3 bases are TGCGCCAGCAGCTTGGGGAGCAATGAGCAGTTCTTC. The chain is built from TRBV5-1 and TRBJ2-1; no reliable D call. CDR1 is SGHRS, CDR2 YFSETQ, per germline. With 0 bases removed from V and 6 bases from J, the gap between germline ends came to 4 bases. The CDR3 totals 12 residues.

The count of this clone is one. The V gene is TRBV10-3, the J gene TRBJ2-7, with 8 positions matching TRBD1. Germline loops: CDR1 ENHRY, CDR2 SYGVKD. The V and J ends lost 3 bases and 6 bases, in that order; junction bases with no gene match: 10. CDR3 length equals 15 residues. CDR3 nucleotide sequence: TGTGCCATCAGTGACCTGGGAGACAGGGGCGCCGAGCAGTACTTC. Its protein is CAISDLGDRGAEQYF.

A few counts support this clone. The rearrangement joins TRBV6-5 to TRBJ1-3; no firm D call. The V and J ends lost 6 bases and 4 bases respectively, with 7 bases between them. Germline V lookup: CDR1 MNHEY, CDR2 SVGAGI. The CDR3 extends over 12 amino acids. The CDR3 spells CASSPRGNTIYF. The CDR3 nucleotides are TGTGCCAGCAGCCCAAGGGGAAACACCATATATTTT.

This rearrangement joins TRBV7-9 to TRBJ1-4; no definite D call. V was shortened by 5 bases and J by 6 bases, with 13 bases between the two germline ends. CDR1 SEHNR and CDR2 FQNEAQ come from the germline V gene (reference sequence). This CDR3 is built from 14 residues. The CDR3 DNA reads TGTGCCAGCAGCCTCGGGTTCTCCGATGAAAAACTGTTTTTT. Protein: CASSLGFSDEKLFF.

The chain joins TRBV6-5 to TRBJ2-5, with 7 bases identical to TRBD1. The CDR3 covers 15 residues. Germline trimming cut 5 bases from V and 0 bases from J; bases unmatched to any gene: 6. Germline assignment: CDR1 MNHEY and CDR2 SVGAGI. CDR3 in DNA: TGTGCCAGCAGTAAAGGGGGCGCTTACCAAGAGACCCAGTACTTC. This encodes CASSKGGAYQETQYF.

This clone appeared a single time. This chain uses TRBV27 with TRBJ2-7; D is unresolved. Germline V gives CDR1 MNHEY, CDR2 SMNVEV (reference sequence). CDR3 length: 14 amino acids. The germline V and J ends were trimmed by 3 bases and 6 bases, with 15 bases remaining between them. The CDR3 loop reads CASSFGLFVGEQYF. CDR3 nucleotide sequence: TGTGCCAGCAGTTTCGGGCTTTTTGTAGGCGAGCAGTACTTC.

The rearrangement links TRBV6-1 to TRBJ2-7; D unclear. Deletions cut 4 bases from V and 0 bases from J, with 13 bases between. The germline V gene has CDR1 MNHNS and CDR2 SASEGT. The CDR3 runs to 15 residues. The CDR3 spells CASSVGVKGSYEQYF. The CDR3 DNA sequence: TGTGCCAGCAGTGTTGGGGTAAAGGGCTCCTACGAGCAGTACTTC.

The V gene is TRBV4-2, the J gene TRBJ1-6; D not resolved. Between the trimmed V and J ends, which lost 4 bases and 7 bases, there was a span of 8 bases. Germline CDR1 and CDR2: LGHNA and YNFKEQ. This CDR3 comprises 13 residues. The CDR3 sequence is CASSREANSPLHF. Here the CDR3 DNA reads TGTGCCAGCAGCCGCGAGGCCAATTCACCCCTCCACTTT.

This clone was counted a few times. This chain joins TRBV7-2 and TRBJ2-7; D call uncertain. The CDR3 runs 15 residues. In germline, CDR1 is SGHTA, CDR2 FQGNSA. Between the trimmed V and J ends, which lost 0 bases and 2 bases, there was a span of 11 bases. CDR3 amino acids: CASSLAPGQPYEQYF. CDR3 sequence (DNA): TGTGCCAGCAGCTTAGCCCCGGGCCAACCCTACGAGCAGTACTTC. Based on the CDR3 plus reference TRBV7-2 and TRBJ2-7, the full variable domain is GAGVSQSPSNKVTEKGKDVELRCDPISGHTALYWYRQSLGQGLEFLIYFQGNSAPDKSGLPSDRFSAERTGGSVSTLTIQRTQQEDSAVYLCASSLAPGQPYEQYFGPGTRLTVT.

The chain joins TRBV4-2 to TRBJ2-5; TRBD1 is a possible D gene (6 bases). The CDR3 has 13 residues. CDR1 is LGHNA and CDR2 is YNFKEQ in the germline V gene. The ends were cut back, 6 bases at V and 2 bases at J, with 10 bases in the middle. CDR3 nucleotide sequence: TGTGCCAGCAGGGGGGCTGGTCAAGAGACCCAGTACTTC. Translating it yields CASRGAGQETQYF.

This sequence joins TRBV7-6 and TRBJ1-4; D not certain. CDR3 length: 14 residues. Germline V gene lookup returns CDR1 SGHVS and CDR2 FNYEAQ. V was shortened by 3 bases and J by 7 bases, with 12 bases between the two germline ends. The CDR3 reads CASSFGYLGEKLFF. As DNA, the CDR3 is TGTGCCAGCAGCTTCGGGTATTTGGGTGAAAAACTGTTTTTT.

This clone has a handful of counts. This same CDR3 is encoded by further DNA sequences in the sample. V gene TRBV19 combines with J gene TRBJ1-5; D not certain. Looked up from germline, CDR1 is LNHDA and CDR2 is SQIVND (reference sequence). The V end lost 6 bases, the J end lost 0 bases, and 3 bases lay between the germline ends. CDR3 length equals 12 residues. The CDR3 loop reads CASSYSNQPQHF. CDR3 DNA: TGTGCCAGTAGCTATAGCAATCAGCCCCAGCATTTT.

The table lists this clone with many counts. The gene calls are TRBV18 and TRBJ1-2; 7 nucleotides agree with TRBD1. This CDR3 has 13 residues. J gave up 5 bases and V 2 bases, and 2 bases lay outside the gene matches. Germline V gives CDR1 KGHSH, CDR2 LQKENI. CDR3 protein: CASSPARGYGYTF. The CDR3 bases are TGTGCCAGCTCACCAGCCAGGGGGTATGGCTACACCTTC.

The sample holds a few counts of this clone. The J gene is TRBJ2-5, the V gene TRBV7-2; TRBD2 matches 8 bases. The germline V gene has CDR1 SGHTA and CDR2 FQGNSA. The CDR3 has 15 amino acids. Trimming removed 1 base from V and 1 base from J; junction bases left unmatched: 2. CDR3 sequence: CASSLVAGPQETQYF. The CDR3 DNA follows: TGTGCCAGCAGCTTAGTAGCGGGGCCCCAAGAGACCCAGTACTTC.

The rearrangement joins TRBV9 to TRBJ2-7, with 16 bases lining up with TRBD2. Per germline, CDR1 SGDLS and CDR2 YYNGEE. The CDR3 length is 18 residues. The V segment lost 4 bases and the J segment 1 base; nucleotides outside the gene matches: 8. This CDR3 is CASSPGTSGGAWSYEQYF. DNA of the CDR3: TGTGCCAGCAGCCCGGGGACTAGCGGGGGGGCCTGGTCCTACGAGCAGTACTTC.

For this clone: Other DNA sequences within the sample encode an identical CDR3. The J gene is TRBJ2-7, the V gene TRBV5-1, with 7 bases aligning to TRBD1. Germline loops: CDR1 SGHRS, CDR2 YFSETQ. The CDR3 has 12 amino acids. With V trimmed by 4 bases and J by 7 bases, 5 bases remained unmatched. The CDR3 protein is CASSPQGDEQYF. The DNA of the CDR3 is TGCGCCAGCAGCCCTCAGGGGGATGAGCAGTACTTC.

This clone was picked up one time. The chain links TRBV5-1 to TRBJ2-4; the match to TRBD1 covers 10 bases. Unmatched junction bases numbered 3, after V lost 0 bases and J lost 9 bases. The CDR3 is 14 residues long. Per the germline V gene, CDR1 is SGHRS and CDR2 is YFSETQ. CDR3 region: CASSLAGQGSIQYF. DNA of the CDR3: TGCGCCAGCAGCTTGGCGGGACAGGGGAGCATTCAGTACTTC.

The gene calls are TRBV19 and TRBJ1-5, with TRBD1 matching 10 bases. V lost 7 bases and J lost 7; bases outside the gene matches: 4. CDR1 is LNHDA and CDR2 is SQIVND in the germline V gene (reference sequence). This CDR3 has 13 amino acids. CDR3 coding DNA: TGTGCCAGTACCAGGGGACAGGGGCAGCCCCAGCATTTT. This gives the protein CASTRGQGQPQHF.

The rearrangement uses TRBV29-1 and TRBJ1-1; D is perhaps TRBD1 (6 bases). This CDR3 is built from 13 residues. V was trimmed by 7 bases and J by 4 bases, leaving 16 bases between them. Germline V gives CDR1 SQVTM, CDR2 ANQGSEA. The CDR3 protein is CSANRASGTEAFF. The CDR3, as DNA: TGCAGCGCCAACAGGGCGTCGGGCACTGAAGCTTTCTTT.

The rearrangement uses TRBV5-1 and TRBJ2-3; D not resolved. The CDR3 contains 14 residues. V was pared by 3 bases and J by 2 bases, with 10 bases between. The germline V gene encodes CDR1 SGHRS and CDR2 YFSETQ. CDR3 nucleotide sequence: TGCGCCAGCAGCTCCGGACGGGCCACAGATACGCAGTATTTT. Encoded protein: CASSSGRATDTQYF. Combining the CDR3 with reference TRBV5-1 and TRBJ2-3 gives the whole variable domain KAGVTQTPRYLIKTRGQQVTLSCSPISGHRSVSWYQQTPGQGLQFLFEYFSETQRNKGNFPGRFSGRQFSNSRSEMNVSTLELGDSALYLCASSSGRATDTQYFGPGTRLTVL.

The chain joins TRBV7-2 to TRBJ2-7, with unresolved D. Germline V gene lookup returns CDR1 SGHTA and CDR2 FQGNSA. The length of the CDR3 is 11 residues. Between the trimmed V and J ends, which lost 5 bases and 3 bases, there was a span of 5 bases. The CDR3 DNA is TGTGCCAGCAGCCGGCACTACGAGCAGTACTTC. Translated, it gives CASSRHYEQYF.

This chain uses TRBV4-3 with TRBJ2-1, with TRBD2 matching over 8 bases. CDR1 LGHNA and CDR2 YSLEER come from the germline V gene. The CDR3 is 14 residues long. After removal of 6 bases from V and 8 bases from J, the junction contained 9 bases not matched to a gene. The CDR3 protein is CASRRAGAGDEQFF. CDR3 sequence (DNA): TGCGCCAGCAGAAGGGCGGGAGCGGGGGATGAGCAGTTCTTC.